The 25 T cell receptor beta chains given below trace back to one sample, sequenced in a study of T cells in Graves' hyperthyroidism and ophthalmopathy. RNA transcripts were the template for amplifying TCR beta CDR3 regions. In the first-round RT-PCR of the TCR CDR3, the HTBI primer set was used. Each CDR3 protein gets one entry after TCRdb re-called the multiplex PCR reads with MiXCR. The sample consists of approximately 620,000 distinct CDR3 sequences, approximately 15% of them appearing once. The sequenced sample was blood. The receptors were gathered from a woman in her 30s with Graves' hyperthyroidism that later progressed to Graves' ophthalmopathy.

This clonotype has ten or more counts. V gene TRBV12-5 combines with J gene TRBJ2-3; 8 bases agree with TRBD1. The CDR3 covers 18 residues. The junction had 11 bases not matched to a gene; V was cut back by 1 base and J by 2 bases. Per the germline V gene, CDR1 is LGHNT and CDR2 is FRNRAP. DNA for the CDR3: TGTGCTAGTGGTTTGGAGCTCCGACAGGGGACTTACACAGATACGCAGTATTTT. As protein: CASGLELRQGTYTDTQYF.

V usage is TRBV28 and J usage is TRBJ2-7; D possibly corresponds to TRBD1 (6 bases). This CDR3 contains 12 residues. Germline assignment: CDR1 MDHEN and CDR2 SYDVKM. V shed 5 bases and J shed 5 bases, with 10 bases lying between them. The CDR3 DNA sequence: TGTGCCAGCAGTACAGGGTCCCACGAGCAGTACTTC. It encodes CASSTGSHEQYF.

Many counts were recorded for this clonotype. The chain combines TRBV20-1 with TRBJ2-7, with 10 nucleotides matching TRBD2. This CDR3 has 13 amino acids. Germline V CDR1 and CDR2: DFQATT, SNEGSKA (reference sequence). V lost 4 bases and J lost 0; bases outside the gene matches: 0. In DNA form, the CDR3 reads TGCAGTGCTACTAGCGGGAGCTCCTACGAGCAGTACTTC. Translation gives CSATSGSSYEQYF.

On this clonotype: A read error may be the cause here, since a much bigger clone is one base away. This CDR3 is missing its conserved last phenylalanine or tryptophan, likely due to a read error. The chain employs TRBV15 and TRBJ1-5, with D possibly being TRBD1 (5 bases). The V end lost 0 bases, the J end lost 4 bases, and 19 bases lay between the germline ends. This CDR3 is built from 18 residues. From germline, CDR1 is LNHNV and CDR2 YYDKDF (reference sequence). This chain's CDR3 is CATSRDPGVSWGNQPQHL. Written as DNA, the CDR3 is TGTGCCACCAGCAGAGATCCGGGGGTTAGTTGGGGGAATCAGCCCCAGCATTTG.

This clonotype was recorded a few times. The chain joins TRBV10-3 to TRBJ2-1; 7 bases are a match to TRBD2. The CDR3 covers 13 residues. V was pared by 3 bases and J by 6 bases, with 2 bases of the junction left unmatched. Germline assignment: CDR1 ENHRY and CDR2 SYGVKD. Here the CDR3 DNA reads TGTGCCATCAGTGATACGGGAGGCAATGAGCAGTTCTTC. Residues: CAISDTGGNEQFF.

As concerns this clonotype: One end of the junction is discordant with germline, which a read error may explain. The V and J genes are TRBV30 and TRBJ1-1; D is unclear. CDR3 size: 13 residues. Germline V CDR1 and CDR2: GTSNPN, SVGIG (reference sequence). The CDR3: CAWSVHGHTEAYF. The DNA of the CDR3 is TGTGCCTGGAGTGTACACGGCCACACTGAAGCTTACTTT.

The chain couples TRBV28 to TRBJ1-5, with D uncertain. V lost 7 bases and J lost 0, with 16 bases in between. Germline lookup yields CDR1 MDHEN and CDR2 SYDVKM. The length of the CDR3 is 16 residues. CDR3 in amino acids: CASTIPTVYSNQPQHF. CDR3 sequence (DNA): TGTGCCAGCACCATACCGACGGTGTATAGCAATCAGCCCCAGCATTTT.

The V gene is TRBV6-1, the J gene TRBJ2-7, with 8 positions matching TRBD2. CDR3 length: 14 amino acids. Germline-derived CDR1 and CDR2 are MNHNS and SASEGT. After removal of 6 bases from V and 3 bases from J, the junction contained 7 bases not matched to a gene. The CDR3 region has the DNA TGTGCCAGCAGGCAACCGGGACTAGGCTACGAGCAGTACTTC. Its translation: CASRQPGLGYEQYF.

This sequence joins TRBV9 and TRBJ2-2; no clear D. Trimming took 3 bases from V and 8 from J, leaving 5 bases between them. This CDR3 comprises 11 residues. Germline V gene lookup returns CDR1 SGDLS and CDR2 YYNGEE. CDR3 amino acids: CASSGRGELFF. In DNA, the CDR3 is TGTGCCAGCAGCGGGAGAGGGGAGCTGTTTTTT.

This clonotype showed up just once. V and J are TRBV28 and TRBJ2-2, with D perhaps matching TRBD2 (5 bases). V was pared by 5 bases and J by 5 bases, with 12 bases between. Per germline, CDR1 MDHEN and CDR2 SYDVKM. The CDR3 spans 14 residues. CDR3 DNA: TGTGCCAGCAGTGCGATACGAGGGACCGGGGAGCTGTTTTTT. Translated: CASSAIRGTGELFF.

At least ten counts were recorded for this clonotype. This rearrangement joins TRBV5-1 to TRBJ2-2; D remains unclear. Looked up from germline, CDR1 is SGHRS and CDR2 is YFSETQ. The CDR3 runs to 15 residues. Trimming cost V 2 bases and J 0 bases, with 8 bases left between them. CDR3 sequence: CASSFGEANTGELFF. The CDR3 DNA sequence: TGCGCCAGCAGCTTCGGTGAGGCGAACACCGGGGAGCTGTTTTTT.

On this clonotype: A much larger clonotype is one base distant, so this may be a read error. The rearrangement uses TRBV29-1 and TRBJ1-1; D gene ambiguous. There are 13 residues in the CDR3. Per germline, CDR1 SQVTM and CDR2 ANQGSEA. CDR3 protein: CSYLGRANSEAFF. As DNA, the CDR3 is TGCAGCTATCTAGGCCGAGCGAACAGTGAAGCTTTCTTT.

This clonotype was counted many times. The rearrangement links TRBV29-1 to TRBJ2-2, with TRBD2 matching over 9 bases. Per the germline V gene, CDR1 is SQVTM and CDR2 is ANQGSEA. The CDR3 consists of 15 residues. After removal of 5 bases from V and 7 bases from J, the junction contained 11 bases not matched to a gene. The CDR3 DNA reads TGCAGCGTTCGAAACGTAGCGGGAGCGGGCGGGGAGCTGTTTTTT. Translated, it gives CSVRNVAGAGGELFF.

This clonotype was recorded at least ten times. As DNA, the CDR3 is TGTGCCAGCAGTGAAGGCATAAGGGGGAAGGGAGCGAACACTGAAGCTTTCTTT. This codes for CASSEGIRGKGANTEAFF. V usage is TRBV2 and J usage is TRBJ1-1; D perhaps matches TRBD1 (6 bases). Germline V gene data show CDR1 as SNHLY and CDR2 as FYNNEI. This CDR3 contains 18 residues. The V end lost 1 base, the J end lost 1 base, and 19 bases lay between the germline ends.

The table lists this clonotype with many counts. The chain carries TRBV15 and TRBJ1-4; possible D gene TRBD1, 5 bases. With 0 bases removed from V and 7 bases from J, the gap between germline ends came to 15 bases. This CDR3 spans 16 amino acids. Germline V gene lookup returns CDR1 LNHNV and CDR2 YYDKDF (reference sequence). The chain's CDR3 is CATSRDKGRDGEKLFF. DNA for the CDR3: TGTGCCACCAGCAGAGATAAGGGCAGGGACGGTGAAAAACTGTTTTTT.

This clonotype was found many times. The CDR3 spells CAFSAGTGADTQYF. Written as DNA, the CDR3 is TGTGCCTTTTCGGCAGGGACAGGGGCAGATACGCAGTATTTT. The chain combines TRBV30 with TRBJ2-3; TRBD1 aligns across 10 bases. The CDR3 contains 14 residues. V shed 7 bases and J 4 bases; nucleotides not matched to a gene: 8. In germline, CDR1 is GTSNPN, CDR2 SVGIG (reference sequence).

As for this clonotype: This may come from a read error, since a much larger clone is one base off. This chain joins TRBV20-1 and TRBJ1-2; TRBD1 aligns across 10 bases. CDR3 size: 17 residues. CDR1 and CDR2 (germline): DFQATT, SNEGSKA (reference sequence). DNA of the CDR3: TGCAGTGCTAGAGCGCCGGGACAGGGGCTTCTTCTGAATGGCTACGCCTTC. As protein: CSARAPGQGLLLNGYAF.

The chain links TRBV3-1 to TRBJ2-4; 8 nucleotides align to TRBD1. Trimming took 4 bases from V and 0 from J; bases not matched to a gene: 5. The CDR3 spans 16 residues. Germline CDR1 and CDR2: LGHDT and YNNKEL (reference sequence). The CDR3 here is CASSLGTGVAKNIQYF. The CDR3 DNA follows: TGTGCCAGCAGCCTCGGGACAGGAGTAGCCAAAAACATTCAGTACTTC.

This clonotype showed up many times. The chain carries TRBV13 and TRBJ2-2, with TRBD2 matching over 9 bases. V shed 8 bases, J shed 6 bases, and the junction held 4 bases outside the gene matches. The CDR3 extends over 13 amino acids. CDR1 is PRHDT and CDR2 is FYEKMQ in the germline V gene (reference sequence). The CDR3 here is CASLSGRSGELFF. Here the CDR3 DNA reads TGTGCCAGCTTGAGCGGGAGGTCCGGGGAGCTGTTTTTT.

CDR3 residues: CASSRPFGGTGSEAFF. CDR3 nucleotide sequence: TGTGCCAGCAGCCGACCCTTTGGGGGGACAGGGTCTGAAGCTTTCTTT. The V call is TRBV5-4, the J call TRBJ1-1; 9 bases line up with TRBD1. The CDR3 contains 16 residues. Germline V gives CDR1 SGHNT, CDR2 YYREEE (reference sequence). V gave up 4 bases and J gave up 6 bases; unmatched junction bases: 13.

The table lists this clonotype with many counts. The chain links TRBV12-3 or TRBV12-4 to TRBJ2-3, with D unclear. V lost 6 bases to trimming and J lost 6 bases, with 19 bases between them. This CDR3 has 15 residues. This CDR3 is CASSLTGSRQDTQYF. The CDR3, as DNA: TGTGCCAGCAGCTTGACGGGCTCCCGCCAGGATACGCAGTATTTT.

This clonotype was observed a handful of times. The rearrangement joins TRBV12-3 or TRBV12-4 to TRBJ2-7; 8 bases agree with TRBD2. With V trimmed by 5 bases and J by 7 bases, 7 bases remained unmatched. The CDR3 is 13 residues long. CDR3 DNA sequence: TGTGCCAGCAGTCCGGGACTAGTTGCGGAGCAGTACTTC. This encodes CASSPGLVAEQYF.

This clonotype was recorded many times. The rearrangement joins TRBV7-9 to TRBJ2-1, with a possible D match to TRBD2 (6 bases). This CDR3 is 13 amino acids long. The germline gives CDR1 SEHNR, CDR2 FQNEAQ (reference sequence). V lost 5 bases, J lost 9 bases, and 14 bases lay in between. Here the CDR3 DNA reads TGTGCCAGCAGCCCTCCTTTCGGGGGTGAGCAGTTCTTC. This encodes CASSPPFGGEQFF. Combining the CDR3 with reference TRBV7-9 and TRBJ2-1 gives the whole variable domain DTGVSQNPRHKITKRGQNVTFRCDPISEHNRLYWYRQTLGQGPEFLTYFQNEAQLEKSRLLSDRFSAERPKGSFSTLEIQRTEQGDSAMYLCASSPPFGGEQFFGPGTRLTVL.

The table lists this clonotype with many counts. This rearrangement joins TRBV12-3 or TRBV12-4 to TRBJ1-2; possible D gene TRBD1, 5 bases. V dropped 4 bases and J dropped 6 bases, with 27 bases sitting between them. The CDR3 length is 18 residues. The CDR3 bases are TGTGCCAGCAGTTCCCGGTGGGGCGAGGATGGCTTAAACCATGGCTACACCTTC. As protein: CASSSRWGEDGLNHGYTF.

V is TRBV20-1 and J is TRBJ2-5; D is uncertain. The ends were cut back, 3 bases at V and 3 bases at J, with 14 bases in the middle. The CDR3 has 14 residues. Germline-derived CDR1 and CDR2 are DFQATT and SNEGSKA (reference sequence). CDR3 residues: CSASSRLGEETQYF. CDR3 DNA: TGCAGTGCTAGTTCCCGGTTGGGTGAAGAGACCCAGTACTTC.